This T cell receptor (beta chain) stems from a study of response to subunit inactivated influenza vaccine. MiXCR, applied by TCRdb to the RT-PCR reads, yields one record per CDR3 protein. The sample records 430,000 or so distinct CDR3 sequences, roughly 11% being singletons. Whole-study findings and limits: With each seasonal influenza vaccination, the authors suggested, few new T cells are recruited.

This clonotype has more than one count but fewer than ten. Its antigen is still unknown. The germline V gene has CDR1 SGHTA and CDR2 FQGNSA. This CDR3 contains 16 residues. Trimming cost V 5 bases and J 0 bases, with 16 bases left between them. The chain combines TRBV7-2 with TRBJ2-5; tentatively, D is TRBD2 (7 bases). This receptor was identified in a man aged 45 to 65 who received an inactivated influenza vaccine. The source material was PBMCs from blood, sampled roughly 47 days after vaccination. CDR3 sequence reads: CASSARGADYQETQYF. The CDR3 DNA is TGTGCCAGCAGCGCCCGGGGGGCAGACTACCAAGAGACCCAGTACTTC.